This TCR beta chain was captured in a study of cytomegalovirus exposure and HLA in healthy donors. Primers: 60 Vbeta forward and 13 Jbeta reverse. The data were produced by immunoSEQ multiplex PCR, yet TCRdb's version contains in-frame clones alone and is incomplete. The sample has approximately 110,000 clones, roughly four fifths seen once. V dropped 4 bases and J dropped 5; count of bases not matched to a gene: 9. Germline V gene sequence: CDR1 SGHNT, CDR2 YYREEE (reference sequence). The CDR3 has 15 amino acids. The receptor comes from a woman aged 55-70 years in good health and CMV-seropositive. The sequencing sample was made of PBMCs. V is TRBV5-4 and J is TRBJ2-3, with 8 positions matching TRBD2. This chain's CDR3 is CASSSTTSGGDTQYF. The CDR3 bases are TGTGCCAGCAGCAGCACTACTAGCGGAGGAGATACGCAGTATTTT.